A single sample is the source of the 30 T cell receptor beta chains below, sequenced in a study of T cells in Graves' hyperthyroidism and ophthalmopathy. Template material for amplifying TCR beta CDR3 regions consisted of RNA transcripts. The HTBI set primed first-round TCR CDR3 RT-PCR. TCRdb independently ran MiXCR on the multiplex PCR reads; one entry per CDR3 protein. The table includes some 600,000 distinct CDR3 sequences, roughly 14% detected once. The sequenced sample consisted of blood. These receptors came from a woman in her 30s with Graves' hyperthyroidism that later progressed to Graves' ophthalmopathy.

This clonotype occurred many times. The genes are TRBV10-3 and TRBJ2-7, with a tentative D call TRBD2 (6 bases). V gave up 10 bases and J gave up 0 bases, with 16 bases separating them. This CDR3 contains 14 residues. Germline CDR1 reads ENHRY; CDR2 reads SYGVKD. The CDR3 DNA reads as TGTGCCACCGAGGGAGGCGGAAGCTCCTACGAGCAGTACTTC. This gives the protein CATEGGGSSYEQYF.

V usage is TRBV20-1 and J usage is TRBJ2-1; 11 positions agree with TRBD2. CDR3 length equals 17 residues. Germline V lookup: CDR1 DFQATT, CDR2 SNEGSKA (reference sequence). Losses at the gene ends were 3 bases for V and 6 bases for J; bases not matched to a gene: 13. For the CDR3, the DNA is TGCAGTGCTAGCCCCTTATTAGCGGGAGGGCCCCCCAATGAGCAGTTCTTC. It is translated as CSASPLLAGGPPNEQFF.

This clonotype showed up many times. The rearrangement uses TRBV20-1 and TRBJ2-5, with 9 nucleotides matching TRBD1. Germline V gene sequence: CDR1 DFQATT, CDR2 SNEGSKA (reference sequence). This CDR3 contains 16 residues. V dropped 2 bases and J dropped 4; count of bases not matched to a gene: 11. The CDR3 coding sequence is TGCAGTGCTAGACCGATCCCGGGACAGGGCAGAGAGACCCAGTACTTC. Its translation is CSARPIPGQGRETQYF.

In its sample, this clonotype was seen many times. The chain couples TRBV27 to TRBJ2-5, with D maybe TRBD2 (6 bases). With 3 bases removed from V and 5 bases from J, the gap between germline ends came to 13 bases. Germline CDR1 MNHEY, CDR2 SMNVEV (reference sequence). The CDR3 spans 14 residues. The CDR3 region is CASSLSQLAETQYF. The CDR3 nucleotides read TGTGCCAGCAGTTTGTCCCAGCTAGCGGAGACCCAGTACTTC.

Points on this clonotype: A much bigger clone sits one base away, suggesting this may be a read error. V usage is TRBV10-3 and J usage is TRBJ1-3; D uncertain. Deletions cut 3 bases from V and 0 bases from J, with 15 bases between. The germline V gene encodes CDR1 ENHRY and CDR2 SYGVKD. The CDR3 is 17 residues long. CDR3 sequence reads: CAISDLLSEHSGNTIYF. The CDR3 DNA follows: TGTGCCATCAGTGACCTCCTTAGTGAACACTCTGGAAACACCATATATTTT.

This clonotype came up many times. This chain uses TRBV11-3 with TRBJ2-7; D possibly corresponds to TRBD1 (6 bases). CDR1 and CDR2 (germline): SGHNT, YENEEA. Trimming took 2 bases from V and 3 from J, leaving 14 bases between them. This CDR3 region has 15 residues. The CDR3, as DNA: TGTGCCAGCAGCTTAAGAATAGGGACACGCTACGAGCAGTACTTC. Protein: CASSLRIGTRYEQYF.

The table lists this clonotype with many counts. CDR3 coding DNA: TGTGCCAGCAGTCCAGAAGCGGGGAGTAAGAATGAGCAGTTCTTC. This translates into CASSPEAGSKNEQFF. V is TRBV12-3 or TRBV12-4 and J is TRBJ2-1; 7 positions match TRBD2. CDR3 length equals 15 residues. The V gene end was trimmed by 5 bases and the J gene end by 7 bases; junction bases not matched to a gene: 11.

This clonotype has a count of ten or more. This chain links TRBV19 with TRBJ2-3; TRBD1 is a possible D gene (6 bases). The CDR3 sequence is 14 residues long. Trimming left V 9 bases short and J 1 base short, with 14 bases between. The germline V gene has CDR1 LNHDA and CDR2 SQIVND (reference sequence). The CDR3, as DNA: TGTGCCAGCACCTCAGCAGGGGGCACAGATACGCAGTATTTT. Its protein is CASTSAGGTDTQYF.

The CDR3 region is CSAEVSGANVLTF. DNA of the CDR3: TGCAGTGCCGAGGTCTCTGGGGCCAACGTCCTGACTTTC. The chain is built from TRBV20-1 and TRBJ2-6; D gene unclear. V was trimmed by 6 bases and J by 0 bases, leaving 6 bases between them. This CDR3 has 13 amino acids. Germline CDR1 and CDR2: DFQATT and SNEGSKA (reference sequence).

The V gene is TRBV20-1, the J gene TRBJ1-1; D is perhaps TRBD1 (5 bases). Germline V gene data show CDR1 as DFQATT and CDR2 as SNEGSKA (reference sequence). V gave up 5 bases and J gave up 8 bases, with 12 bases separating them. The CDR3 is made up of 11 amino acids. In nucleotides, the CDR3 is TGCAGTGCTGACAGCCAGCCCGAAGCTTTCTTT. This codes for CSADSQPEAFF.

This clonotype was observed many times. This rearrangement joins TRBV7-2 to TRBJ2-7; D gene uncertain. Germline CDR1 reads SGHTA; CDR2 reads FQGNSA. Between the trimmed V and J ends, which lost 0 bases and 6 bases, there was a span of 6 bases. The CDR3 contains 12 residues. CDR3 region: CASSLAKLEQYF. The CDR3 nucleotides are TGTGCCAGCAGCTTAGCCAAGCTCGAGCAGTACTTC.

This clonotype was seen ten or more times. CDR3 region: CASSRKFPRVYNEQFF. The CDR3 DNA is TGTGCCAGCAGCAGAAAATTCCCCCGGGTGTACAATGAGCAGTTCTTC. This chain joins TRBV27 and TRBJ2-1; D not resolved. The CDR3 consists of 16 residues. Per the germline V gene, CDR1 is MNHEY and CDR2 is SMNVEV (reference sequence). Trimming cost V 6 bases and J 4 bases, with 19 bases left between them.

This clonotype was recorded many times. This chain joins TRBV10-3 and TRBJ2-4; D may be TRBD2 (5 bases). The ends were cut back, 0 bases at V and 0 bases at J, with 12 bases in the middle. There are 17 residues in the CDR3. CDR1 and CDR2 (germline): ENHRY, SYGVKD. The CDR3 DNA reads as TGTGCCATCAGTGAGTCGGCCGGGAAGCTAGCCAAAAACATTCAGTACTTC. This codes for CAISESAGKLAKNIQYF.

This clonotype was counted between two and nine times. The CDR3 DNA is TGCAGCGGACCCCGGGACGGGTACTACGAGCAGTACTTC. This sequence encodes CSGPRDGYYEQYF. V usage is TRBV29-1 and J usage is TRBJ2-7; D assignment may be TRBD1 or TRBD2 (5 bases each). The CDR3 spans 13 residues. Deletions cut 7 bases from V and 3 bases from J, with 16 bases between. Germline CDR1 SQVTM, CDR2 ANQGSEA.

This rearrangement joins TRBV6-1 to TRBJ2-2, with 11 bases fitting TRBD2. The germline gives CDR1 MNHNS, CDR2 SASEGT. There are 16 residues in the CDR3. Losses at the gene ends were 6 bases for V and 3 bases for J; bases not matched to a gene: 6. This CDR3 reads CASRPLAGGHTGELFF. Written as DNA, the CDR3 is TGTGCCAGCAGGCCCCTAGCGGGAGGCCACACCGGGGAGCTGTTTTTT.

This clonotype was detected ten times or more. The chain recombines TRBV6-2 or TRBV6-3 with TRBJ1-1; possible D gene TRBD1, 5 bases. Germline V gives CDR1 MNHEY, CDR2 SVGEGT. The V gene lost 10 bases and the J gene lost 0 bases, with 15 bases spanning the gap. The CDR3 runs to 14 residues. The CDR3 here is CATSPGHLNTEAFF. In DNA form, the CDR3 reads TGTGCCACCTCCCCCGGACACCTGAACACTGAAGCTTTCTTT.

On this clonotype: A much more abundant neighbour one base away suggests this may be a read error. The J gene is TRBJ1-5, the V gene TRBV30; D ambiguous. The CDR3 is 15 amino acids. Germline V gives CDR1 GTSNPN, CDR2 SVGIG (reference sequence). In DNA form, the CDR3 reads TGTGCCTGGAGTGCCTTGGTAGGAATCAATCAGCCCAAGCATTTT. Protein: CAWSALVGINQPKHF.

This clonotype was observed at least ten times. The germline gene is not matched at one end of the junction; a read error may be the cause. The chain has TRBV5-1 and TRBJ1-4; D perhaps matches TRBD1 (5 bases). Germline CDR1 is SGHRS and CDR2 is YFSETQ. This CDR3 contains 13 residues. The CDR3 DNA is TGTGCCAGCAGCCTCGCGGGGGATGAAAAACTGTTTTTT. Amino acids: CASSLAGDEKLFF.

V gene TRBV20-1 combines with J gene TRBJ2-1; the D is unclear. Germline CDR1 is DFQATT and CDR2 is SNEGSKA (reference sequence). The CDR3 extends over 15 amino acids. V shed 4 bases and J shed 0 bases, with 13 bases lying between them. CDR3 DNA: TGCAGTGCTATCGAAGCCAGTAGCTCCTACAATGAGCAGTTCTTC. It is translated as CSAIEASSSYNEQFF.

The chain uses TRBV5-6 and TRBJ2-3; TRBD1 is a possible D gene (6 bases). The CDR3 totals 15 residues. Per germline, CDR1 SGHDT and CDR2 YYEEEE. Trimming took 3 bases from V and 6 from J, leaving 17 bases between them. The CDR3 is CASSWTPGQSDTQYF. The CDR3 nucleotides read TGTGCCAGCAGCTGGACTCCGGGACAATCGGATACGCAGTATTTT.

This clonotype has at least ten counts. J is TRBJ1-5 and V is TRBV28; weak D call: TRBD1 (6 bases). The ends were cut back, 0 bases at V and 0 bases at J, with 12 bases in the middle. Germline CDR1 reads MDHEN; CDR2 reads SYDVKM. This CDR3 comprises 17 residues. CDR3 protein: CASSLWRTADSNQPQHF. Written as DNA, the CDR3 is TGTGCCAGCAGTTTATGGAGGACAGCAGATAGCAATCAGCCCCAGCATTTT.

This clonotype showed up many times. The chain has TRBV12-3 or TRBV12-4 and TRBJ2-7; D possibly uses TRBD1 or TRBD2 (5 bases each). The CDR3 is 14 residues long. Trimming shortened V by 3 bases and J by 0 bases, and 9 bases separated the two germline ends. The DNA for the CDR3 is TGTGCCAGCAGTTTGGGGGACGGCTCCTACGAGCAGTACTTC. Translation gives CASSLGDGSYEQYF.

This sequence joins TRBV20-1 and TRBJ1-5; 9 nucleotides line up with TRBD1. CDR3 length: 12 amino acids. Germline assignment: CDR1 DFQATT and CDR2 SNEGSKA (reference sequence). With 6 bases clipped from V and 5 bases from J, the junction kept 2 bases outside the gene matches. CDR3: CSAGQGHQPQHF. The CDR3 DNA reads as TGCAGTGCGGGACAGGGACATCAGCCCCAGCATTTT.

This clonotype was observed many times. The gene calls are TRBV7-2 and TRBJ1-5, with D possibly being TRBD1 (6 bases). The CDR3 contains 15 residues. Germline V gives CDR1 SGHTA, CDR2 FQGNSA. V was pared by 6 bases and J by 0 bases, with 12 bases between. The CDR3 DNA sequence: TGTGCCAGCAGGCCCAGGGGTTATAGCAATCAGCCCCAGCATTTT. As protein: CASRPRGYSNQPQHF.

This clonotype came up many times. The V call is TRBV11-2, the J call TRBJ1-1, with D uncertain. Germline V lookup: CDR1 SGHAT, CDR2 FQNNGV. The V gene lost 1 base and the J gene lost 3 bases, with 15 bases spanning the gap. This CDR3 contains 16 residues. The CDR3 protein is CASSLGGHSRYTEAFF. The DNA for the CDR3 is TGTGCCAGCAGCTTAGGAGGGCACAGTCGTTACACTGAAGCTTTCTTT. Combining the CDR3 with reference TRBV11-2 and TRBJ1-1 gives the whole variable domain EAGVAQSPRYKIIEKRQSVAFWCNPISGHATLYWYQQILGQGPKLLIQFQNNGVVDDSQLPKDRFSAERLKGVDSTLKIQPAKLEDSAVYLCASSLGGHSRYTEAFFGQGTRLTVV.

This clonotype occurred many times. V is TRBV6-1 and J is TRBJ1-2, with 7 positions matching TRBD1. CDR1 MNHNS and CDR2 SASEGT come from the germline V gene. The CDR3 extends over 14 amino acids. J gave up 2 bases and V 3 bases, and 3 bases lay outside the gene matches. The CDR3 protein is CASSEGTVNYGYTF. For the CDR3, the DNA is TGTGCCAGCAGTGAGGGGACAGTGAACTATGGCTACACCTTC.

This clonotype was seen at least ten times. J is TRBJ1-5 and V is TRBV2; the match to TRBD1 covers 7 bases. The CDR3 runs to 16 residues. V was clipped by 4 bases and J by 3 bases; unmatched bases: 9. Germline lookup yields CDR1 SNHLY and CDR2 FYNNEI. The CDR3 coding sequence is TGTGCCAGCAGTGGTTTATCAGGGGGTCTCAATCAGCCCCAGCATTTT. Its translation is CASSGLSGGLNQPQHF.

This clonotype came up many times. The chain links TRBV24-1 to TRBJ1-3; D is unclear. Trimming removed 1 base at V and 1 base at J, with 7 bases between. Germline CDR1 KGHDR, CDR2 SFDVKD. This CDR3 comprises 15 residues. The CDR3 reads CATSDFQSSGNTIYF. The CDR3 DNA sequence: TGTGCCACCAGTGATTTTCAGAGTTCTGGAAACACCATATATTTT.

This clonotype was recorded at least ten times. The chain's CDR3 is CASSPEGGSYNEQFF. The CDR3 region has the DNA TGTGCCAGCAGCCCTGAGGGGGGCTCCTACAATGAGCAGTTCTTC. V gene TRBV7-3 combines with J gene TRBJ2-1, with D perhaps being TRBD1 or TRBD2 (6 bases each). Germline loops: CDR1 SGHTA, CDR2 FQGTGA. Trimming took 5 bases from V and 0 from J, leaving 11 bases between them. The CDR3 spans 15 residues.

In this sample, this clonotype turned up many times. The rearrangement joins TRBV7-2 to TRBJ2-7, with D perhaps matching TRBD1 or TRBD2 (7 bases each). Deletions cut 5 bases from V and 0 bases from J, with 17 bases between. Germline V gene lookup returns CDR1 SGHTA and CDR2 FQGNSA. The CDR3 extends over 16 amino acids. CDR3 DNA sequence: TGTGCCAGCAGCATAGGGGGCGGGAGATTCTCCTACGAGCAGTACTTC. It translates to CASSIGGGRFSYEQYF.